The clone carrying this TCR beta chain was detected only a few times. Its antigen remains unknown. This specimen belongs to a study of regulatory T cells in long-lasting Graves disease. General observations from the study: Persistent Graves' cases showed lower TCR diversity than newly diagnosed cases.

Documented time point: persistent/refractory GD, antithyroid drugs over 5 years with positive TRAb. RNA from PBMCs was the source of the TCR library. Staff took roughly 9 milliliters of peripheral blood and put it into EDTA tubes. Both iRepertoire HTBI primers and Arm-PCR of CDR3 regions were used to build the TCR beta libraries. From the multiplex PCR reads, TCRdb called clonotypes with MiXCR, one entry per CDR3 protein. The repertoire holds a few hundred thousand distinct CDR3 sequences, with 23% as singletons. The ends lost 3 bases at V and 7 bases at J; junction bases unmatched: 7. Germline values: CDR1 SGHTA, CDR2 FQGNSA. The CDR3 is made up of 15 amino acids.

Sequencing was performed on peripheral blood mononuclear cells (PBMCs), taken when the disease was refractory, from a patient treated with antithyroid drugs. The receptor's source is a female donor with Graves disease. The rearrangement links TRBV7-2 to TRBJ2-7, with 12 nucleotides matching TRBD2. Written as DNA, the CDR3 is TGTGCCAGCAGCTTCTCCGGACTAGCGGGATATGAGCAGTACTTC. It yields the protein CASSFSGLAGYEQYF.